This is a list of T cell receptor beta chains from one sample in a study of CDR3 diversity in severe acne. MiXCR was run by TCRdb on the PCR reads, yielding one entry per CDR3 protein. The table shows more than 70,000 distinct CDR3 sequences, with roughly 52% occurring only once. Sequencing input: blood. Receptors originate from a male donor in good health, serving as a control. Each CDR3 is given with its conserved first and last residue. The order of the fields is J gene, clone size, D gene, V gene, CDR3 length, CDR3 DNA, CDR3 protein. A D gene is named only where the DNA matches it firmly. Some rows mark clone size as missing; the rest say once, few, many or name a class of expanded clone.

TRBJ2-7,-,-,TRBV5-1,14,TGCGCCAGCAGCCCCTTGGGGGACGACTACGAGCAGTACTTC,CASSPLGDDYEQYF
TRBJ1-4,-,-,TRBV14,17,TGTGCCAGCAGCCAGCGAGGCTCATGGGCGGCTAATGAAAAACTGTTTTTT,CASSQRGSWAANEKLFF
TRBJ2-7,-,TRBD1,TRBV29-1,14,TGCAGCGTTGAGGATTTTAGACAGGGCCACGAGCAGTACTTC,CSVEDFRQGHEQYF
TRBJ1-1,-,-,TRBV7-9,14,TGTGCCAGCAGCTCCTCGTGGGGGCGCATTGAAGCTTTCTTT,CASSSSWGRIEAFF
TRBJ2-7,-,TRBD1,TRBV2,15,TGTGCCAGCGTGTATCGGACAGGCGCTAAGCACGAGCAGTACTTC,CASVYRTGAKHEQYF
TRBJ1-2,-,TRBD1,TRBV2,12,TGTGCCAGCAGCCGGGATCGACAGGGTCCCACCTTC,CASSRDRQGPTF
TRBJ1-1,many,TRBD1,TRBV24-1,14,TGTGCCACCAGTGAGACAGGGAAGAGCACTGAAGCTTTCTTT,CATSETGKSTEAFF
TRBJ1-1,many,-,TRBV12-3/TRBV12-4,13,TGTGCCAGCAGTTTAAAGGCCGGCCATGAAGCTTTCTTT,CASSLKAGHEAFF
TRBJ2-5,-,-,TRBV5-6,14,TGTGCCAGCAGCTTCCGGGACTACCAAGAGACCCAGTACTTC,CASSFRDYQETQYF
TRBJ2-1,many,-,TRBV28,15,TGTGCCAGCAGTTTCGAGGCAGGGGATAAGAATGAGCAGTTCTTC,CASSFEAGDKNEQFF
TRBJ2-5,once,TRBD1,TRBV6-5,16,TGTGCCAGCAGTTACTCGACATACAGGGGCCAAGAGACCCAGTACTTC,CASSYSTYRGQETQYF
TRBJ1-3,once,-,TRBV7-9,19,TGTGCCAGCGGACCTAGCGGGACAAACTTCCCCCTCTCTGGAAACACCATATATTTT,CASGPSGTNFPLSGNTIYF
TRBJ2-7,few,TRBD1,TRBV5-6,11,TGTGCCAGCAGCTGGACAGGAGAGCAGTACTTC,CASSWTGEQYF
TRBJ1-3,-,-,TRBV10-1,10,TGCGCAAAGGGAGGAAACACCATATATTTT,CAKGGNTIYF
TRBJ2-7,many,-,TRBV3-1,14,TGTGCCAGCAGCCAAGATCTGGGGTACTACGAGCAGTACTTC,CASSQDLGYYEQYF
TRBJ2-7,-,TRBD2,TRBV7-6,15,TGTGCCAGCTCCACCTCGGGACTAGCTGGCGGCGAGCAGTACTTC,CASSTSGLAGGEQYF
TRBJ2-3,many,-,TRBV24-1,16,TGTGCCACCAGTGATTTTTCGGTTTTAGGTACAGATACGCAGTATTTT,CATSDFSVLGTDTQYF
TRBJ1-5,-,-,TRBV10-2,14,TGCGCCAGCACTTCGGCAGGGAGCAATCAGCCCCAGCATTTT,CASTSAGSNQPQHF
TRBJ1-1,-,-,TRBV6-5,15,TGTGCCAGCAGTGTGGGTGGCCTTAGGCGCCTTGAAGCTTTCTTT,CASSVGGLRRLEAFF
TRBJ1-4,-,-,TRBV28,17,TGTGCCAGCAGTTTAGGACAAATCAGTGCCCGTCACGGAAAACTGTTTTTT,CASSLGQISARHGKLFF
TRBJ2-5,many,TRBD1,TRBV7-6,15,TGTGCCAGCAGCTTGAATGCAGGGGGTGCAGAGACCCAGTACTTC,CASSLNAGGAETQYF
TRBJ2-7,few,-,TRBV25-1,13,TGTGCCAGCAGTGACCCGGGCGGCTACGAGCAGTACTTC,CASSDPGGYEQYF